This TCR beta chain stems from a study of early T cells in non-severe SARS-CoV-2 infection. CDR3 size: 15 residues. With 0 bases removed from V and 9 bases from J, the gap between germline ends came to 16 bases. Germline CDR1 reads SGHRS; CDR2 reads YFSETQ. This clonotype was counted only a few times. TCRdb re-called the 5' RACE reads with MiXCR, one entry per CDR3 protein. The data contain about 98,000 distinct CDR3 sequences, approximately 10% of them singletons. Sequenced: whole blood. V and J are TRBV5-1 and TRBJ1-5; D remains ambiguous. The receptor's source is an adult who was a healthcare worker with PCR-confirmed SARS-CoV-2 infection or an uninfected control (not recorded which). The CDR3 DNA reads as TGCGCCAGCAGCTTGGGACCGGGAACCTCGGGGCCCCAGCATTTT. It specifies CASSLGPGTSGPQHF. The full variable domain, completed using reference TRBV5-1 and TRBJ1-5, is KAGVTQTPRYLIKTRGQQVTLSCSPISGHRSVSWYQQTPGQGLQFLFEYFSETQRNKGNFPGRFSGRQFSNSRSEMNVSTLELGDSALYLCASSLGPGTSGPQHFGDGTRLSIL.